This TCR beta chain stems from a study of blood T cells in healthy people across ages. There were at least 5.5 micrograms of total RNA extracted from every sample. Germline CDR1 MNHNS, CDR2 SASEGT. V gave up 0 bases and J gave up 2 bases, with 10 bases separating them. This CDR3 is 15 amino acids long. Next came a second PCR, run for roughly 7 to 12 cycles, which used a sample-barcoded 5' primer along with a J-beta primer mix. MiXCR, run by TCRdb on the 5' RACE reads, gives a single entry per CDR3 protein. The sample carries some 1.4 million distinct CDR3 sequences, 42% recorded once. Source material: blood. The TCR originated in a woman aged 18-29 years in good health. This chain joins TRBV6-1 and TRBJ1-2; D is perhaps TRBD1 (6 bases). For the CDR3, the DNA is TGTGCCAGCAGTGAAGCGCCCACAGGGAACTATGGCTACACCTTC. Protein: CASSEAPTGNYGYTF.